A single sample is the source of the 24 T cell receptor beta chains below, sequenced in a study of identical twins. Each CDR3 protein gets one entry after TCRdb re-called the 5' RACE reads with MiXCR. The table shows 700,000 or so distinct CDR3 sequences, with less than 10% occurring only once. The sample also formed part of further work on yellow fever vaccine responses in identical twins.

What was sequenced was PBMCs. These receptors came from a woman younger than 35 in good health.

This clonotype has ten or more counts. The genes are TRBV12-5 and TRBJ2-3; weak D call: TRBD1 (6 bases). The CDR3 spans 13 residues. Germline V gives CDR1 LGHNT, CDR2 FRNRAP. The V and J ends lost 6 bases and 1 base respectively, with 8 bases between them. The CDR3 DNA sequence: TGTGCTAGTGGGGACAGACGCACAGATACGCAGTATTTT. Translation: CASGDRRTDTQYF.

There are many counts of this clonotype. The V call is TRBV5-1, the J call TRBJ2-1; D is possibly TRBD2 (5 bases). Germline lookup yields CDR1 SGHRS and CDR2 YFSETQ. V was trimmed by 4 bases and J by 0 bases, leaving 17 bases between them. The CDR3 runs 17 residues. CDR3 loop: CASSPNTADRSYNEQFF. DNA of the CDR3: TGCGCCAGCAGCCCGAATACAGCGGACCGCTCCTACAATGAGCAGTTCTTC.

This clonotype was found a few times. This chain links TRBV20-1 with TRBJ1-5; no clear D. Germline V CDR1 and CDR2: DFQATT, SNEGSKA (reference sequence). Between the trimmed V and J ends, which lost 0 bases and 3 bases, there was a span of 12 bases. The CDR3 is 15 residues long. CDR3 sequence: CSARDPVGSNQPQHF. CDR3 bases: TGCAGTGCTAGAGATCCGGTGGGTTCCAATCAGCCCCAGCATTTT.

This clonotype was seen more than once but under ten times. The genes are TRBV7-9 and TRBJ2-7; 9 nucleotides line up with TRBD1. Germline values: CDR1 SEHNR, CDR2 FQNEAQ (reference sequence). V shed 2 bases and J 0 bases; nucleotides not matched to a gene: 8. This CDR3 has 17 amino acids. In DNA, the CDR3 is TGTGCCAGCAGCTTATCTCCTGGACAGGGGAGCTCCTACGAGCAGTACTTC. Amino acids: CASSLSPGQGSSYEQYF.

This clonotype was recorded at least ten times. The chain combines TRBV6-5 with TRBJ2-1, with TRBD2 identical over 9 bases. This CDR3 region has 18 residues. Trimming took 0 bases from V and 0 from J; bases not matched to a gene: 6. Germline values: CDR1 MNHEY, CDR2 SVGAGI. DNA for the CDR3: TGTGCCAGCAGTTACTCGAGGGCGGGGGGGAGCTCCTACAATGAGCAGTTCTTC. This sequence encodes CASSYSRAGGSSYNEQFF.

The CDR3 protein is CASSPDYEQFF. Written as DNA, the CDR3 is TGTGCCAGCAGTCCGGACTATGAGCAGTTCTTC. The chain is built from TRBV6-6 and TRBJ2-1; possible D gene TRBD2, 5 bases. Germline V gene lookup returns CDR1 MNHNY and CDR2 SVGAGI (reference sequence). V was shortened by 5 bases and J by 8 bases, with 7 bases between the two germline ends. The CDR3 covers 11 residues.

The chain couples TRBV20-1 to TRBJ2-7; 8 bases are shared with TRBD2. V lost 0 bases to trimming and J lost 2 bases; unmatched junction nucleotides: 6. The length of the CDR3 is 15 residues. Germline V gene sequence: CDR1 DFQATT, CDR2 SNEGSKA (reference sequence). CDR3 sequence reads: CSARESGGLTYEQYF. CDR3 bases: TGCAGTGCTAGAGAGAGCGGGGGACTCACCTACGAGCAGTACTTC.

In its sample, this clonotype was seen a few times. The chain combines TRBV27 with TRBJ2-7; D unclear. V was pared by 5 bases and J by 0 bases, with 17 bases between. Germline CDR1 and CDR2: MNHEY and SMNVEV (reference sequence). This CDR3 has 16 amino acids. The CDR3 is CASSPGVTHSSYEQYF. Written as DNA, the CDR3 is TGTGCCAGCAGTCCTGGCGTCACGCATAGCTCCTACGAGCAGTACTTC.

This clonotype came up a few times. The chain has TRBV20-1 and TRBJ2-2, with 10 bases lining up with TRBD1. Germline CDR1 and CDR2: DFQATT and SNEGSKA (reference sequence). This CDR3 has 15 residues. V shed 6 bases, J shed 6 bases, and the junction held 10 bases outside the gene matches. As DNA, the CDR3 is TGCAGTGCCACTCACCGGGACAGGGGTTCCGGGGAGCTGTTTTTT. It yields the protein CSATHRDRGSGELFF.

This clonotype was detected many times. The chain combines TRBV12-3 or TRBV12-4 with TRBJ2-2; 8 bases agree with TRBD2. The length of the CDR3 is 20 residues. V was clipped by 6 bases and J by 4 bases; unmatched bases: 22. The CDR3 sequence: CASSLPRFSGSGRITGELFF. As DNA, the CDR3 is TGTGCCAGCAGCTTACCCCGGTTCAGCGGGAGTGGTAGGATCACCGGGGAGCTGTTTTTT.

There are a few counts of this clonotype. The chain carries TRBV5-6 and TRBJ1-4; D is perhaps TRBD1 (5 bases). Trimming cost V 3 bases and J 7 bases, with 16 bases left between them. Per the germline V gene, CDR1 is SGHDT and CDR2 is YYEEEE. This CDR3 spans 15 amino acids. The CDR3 nucleotides are TGTGCCAGCAGCTGGCCGGGGGTCACGGGTGAAAAACTGTTTTTT. Its translation is CASSWPGVTGEKLFF.

This clonotype was recorded many times. The chain uses TRBV5-1 and TRBJ2-3; D gene ambiguous. CDR1 is SGHRS and CDR2 is YFSETQ in the germline V gene. Between the trimmed V and J ends, which lost 0 bases and 2 bases, there was a span of 10 bases. The CDR3 sequence is 15 residues long. The CDR3 here is CASSLEASYTDTQYF. The CDR3 DNA is TGCGCCAGCAGCTTGGAGGCCAGCTACACAGATACGCAGTATTTT.

The chain employs TRBV10-1 and TRBJ2-5, with D perhaps matching TRBD1 (6 bases). Trimming took 0 bases from V and 3 from J, leaving 11 bases between them. Germline CDR1 WNHNN, CDR2 SYGVQD (reference sequence). This CDR3 has 15 amino acids. In nucleotides, the CDR3 is TGCGCCAGCAGTGAGTCCCCTCGACAGGAAGAGACCCAGTACTTC. Translation gives CASSESPRQEETQYF.

The gene calls are TRBV28 and TRBJ1-2; maybe TRBD1 (6 bases). Germline V gene lookup returns CDR1 MDHEN and CDR2 SYDVKM. The CDR3 contains 13 residues. Trimming pared 5 bases from V and 10 bases from J, leaving 17 bases between. The CDR3 protein is CASSTSGTPIYTF. In nucleotides, the CDR3 is TGTGCCAGCAGTACCTCCGGGACACCCATCTACACCTTC.

This clonotype was counted a few times. The CDR3 region has the DNA TGCAGCGTTGTGTCAGGGGAGGGCTACACCTTC. This translates into CSVVSGEGYTF. This chain uses TRBV29-1 with TRBJ1-2, with a weak D call TRBD1 (6 bases). V lost 4 bases and J 8 bases, leaving 11 bases between the germline ends. The CDR3 contains 11 residues. Germline V CDR1 and CDR2: SQVTM, ANQGSEA.

The chain employs TRBV30 and TRBJ2-5; D is unclear. V lost 3 bases and J lost 1, with 12 bases in between. In germline, CDR1 is GTSNPN, CDR2 SVGIG (reference sequence). This CDR3 is 14 amino acids long. CDR3 sequence (DNA): TGTGCCTGGAGCACCAGGACGGTCCAAGAGACCCAGTACTTC. It encodes CAWSTRTVQETQYF.

The genes are TRBV18 and TRBJ2-7, with D unclear. V was pared by 1 base and J by 1 base, with 8 bases between. Germline V CDR1 and CDR2: KGHSH, LQKENI. This CDR3 is built from 14 residues. The CDR3 sequence is CASSPQGLSYEQYF. Written as DNA, the CDR3 is TGTGCCAGCTCACCACAGGGATTATCCTACGAGCAGTACTTC.

This clonotype was observed at least ten times. The chain links TRBV29-1 to TRBJ2-7, with D possibly matching TRBD1 (5 bases). Per germline, CDR1 SQVTM and CDR2 ANQGSEA. The germline V and J ends were trimmed by 7 bases and 0 bases, with 10 bases remaining between them. This CDR3 comprises 12 residues. The CDR3 nucleotides read TGCAGCGGCTCCGACAGCTCCTACGAGCAGTACTTC. This encodes CSGSDSSYEQYF.

This clonotype was seen a few times. J is TRBJ2-2 and V is TRBV28, with 8 positions matching TRBD2. The length of the CDR3 is 20 residues. Unmatched junction bases numbered 16, after V lost 2 bases and J lost 2 bases. Germline V gene sequence: CDR1 MDHEN, CDR2 SYDVKM. This CDR3 reads CASSLEGYASGGDNTGELFF. Here the CDR3 DNA reads TGTGCCAGCAGTTTAGAAGGGTATGCGAGCGGGGGTGACAACACCGGGGAGCTGTTTTTT.

The genes are TRBV6-5 and TRBJ2-5, with 7 bases identical to TRBD1. CDR3 length: 17 residues. V shed 3 bases and J 4 bases; nucleotides not matched to a gene: 14. CDR1 and CDR2 from the germline V gene are MNHEY and SVGAGI. The chain's CDR3 is CASSYVGRTGVGETQYF. DNA for the CDR3: TGTGCCAGCAGTTATGTCGGGCGGACAGGCGTAGGAGAGACCCAGTACTTC.

In this sample, this clonotype turned up a few times. The chain uses TRBV30 and TRBJ2-5; D is unclear. With 2 bases removed from V and 5 bases from J, the gap between germline ends came to 12 bases. The CDR3 is 13 amino acids. Per the germline V gene, CDR1 is GTSNPN and CDR2 is SVGIG (reference sequence). CDR3 region: CAWSPPRMETQYF. In DNA form, the CDR3 reads TGTGCCTGGAGTCCACCCCGAATGGAGACCCAGTACTTC.

This clonotype was recorded many times. The chain links TRBV5-1 to TRBJ2-1; either TRBD1 or TRBD2 may supply D (5 bases each). The CDR3 covers 17 residues. V was pared by 4 bases and J by 5 bases, with 22 bases between. CDR1 is SGHRS and CDR2 is YFSETQ in the germline V gene. CDR3 nucleotides: TGCGCCAGCAGCACGCCCAAGGGGCAGACGGGAAACAATGAGCAGTTCTTC. It specifies CASSTPKGQTGNNEQFF.

The chain carries TRBV27 and TRBJ2-3; 7 bases align to TRBD2. The CDR3 spans 15 residues. Per the germline V gene, CDR1 is MNHEY and CDR2 is SMNVEV (reference sequence). The ends lost 10 bases at V and 4 bases at J; junction bases unmatched: 14. The CDR3 DNA reads as TGTGCCACCTCCATGTTGGCGGGGGACCCAGATACGCAGTATTTT. Encoded protein: CATSMLAGDPDTQYF.

This clonotype was detected only a few times. As DNA, the CDR3 is TGCGCCAGCAGCCAAGATGGACTAGCGGGAGCCCCCTACGAGCAGTACTTC. This codes for CASSQDGLAGAPYEQYF. The J gene is TRBJ2-7, the V gene TRBV4-3; 13 nucleotides agree with TRBD2. The CDR3 is 17 amino acids. CDR1 is LGHNA, CDR2 YSLEER, per germline. V lost 0 bases and J lost 2; bases outside the gene matches: 4.